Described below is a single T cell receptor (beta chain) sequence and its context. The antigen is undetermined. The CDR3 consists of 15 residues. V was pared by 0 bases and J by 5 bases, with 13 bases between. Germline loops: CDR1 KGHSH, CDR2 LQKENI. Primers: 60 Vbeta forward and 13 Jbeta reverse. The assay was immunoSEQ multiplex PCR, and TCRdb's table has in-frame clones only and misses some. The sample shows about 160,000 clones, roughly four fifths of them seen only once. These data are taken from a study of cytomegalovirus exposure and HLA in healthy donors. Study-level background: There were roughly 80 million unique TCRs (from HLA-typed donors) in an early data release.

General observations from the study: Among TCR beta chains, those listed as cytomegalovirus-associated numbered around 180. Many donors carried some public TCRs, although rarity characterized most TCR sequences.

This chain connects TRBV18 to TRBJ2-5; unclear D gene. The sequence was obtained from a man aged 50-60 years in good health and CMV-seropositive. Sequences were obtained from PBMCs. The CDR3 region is CASSPPSVSRETQYF. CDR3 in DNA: TGTGCCAGCTCACCACCGTCTGTCTCCCGGGAGACCCAGTACTTC.